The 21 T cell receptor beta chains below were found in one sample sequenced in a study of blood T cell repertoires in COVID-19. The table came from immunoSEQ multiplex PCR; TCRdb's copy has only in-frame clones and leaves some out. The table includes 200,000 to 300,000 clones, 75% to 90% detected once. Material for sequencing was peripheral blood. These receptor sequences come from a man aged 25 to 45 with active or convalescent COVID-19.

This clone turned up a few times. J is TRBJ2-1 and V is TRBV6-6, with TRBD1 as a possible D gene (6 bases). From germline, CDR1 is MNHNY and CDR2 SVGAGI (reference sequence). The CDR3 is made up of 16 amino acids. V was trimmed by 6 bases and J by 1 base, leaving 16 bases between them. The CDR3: CASRDSAQGSYNEQFF. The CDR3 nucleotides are TGTGCCAGCAGGGATAGTGCACAGGGTTCCTACAATGAGCAGTTCTTC.

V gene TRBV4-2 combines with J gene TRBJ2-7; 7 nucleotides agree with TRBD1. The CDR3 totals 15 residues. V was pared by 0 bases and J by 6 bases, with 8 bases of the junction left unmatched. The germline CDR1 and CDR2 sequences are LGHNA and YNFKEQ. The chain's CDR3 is CASSQDTGADSEQYF. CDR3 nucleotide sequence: TGTGCCAGCAGCCAAGATACAGGGGCGGATAGCGAGCAGTACTTC.

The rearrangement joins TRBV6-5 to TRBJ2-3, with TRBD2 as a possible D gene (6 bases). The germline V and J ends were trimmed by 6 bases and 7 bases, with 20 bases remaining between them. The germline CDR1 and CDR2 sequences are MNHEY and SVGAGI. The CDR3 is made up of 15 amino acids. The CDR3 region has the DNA TGTGCCAGCAGCCGGACTAACGCTTTCATAAATACGCAGTATTTT. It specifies CASSRTNAFINTQYF.

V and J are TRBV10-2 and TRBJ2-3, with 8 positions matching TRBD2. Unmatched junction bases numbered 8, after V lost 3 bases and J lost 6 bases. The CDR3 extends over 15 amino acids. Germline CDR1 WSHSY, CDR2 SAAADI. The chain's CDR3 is CASSDPGTRVDTQYF. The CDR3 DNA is TGCGCCAGCAGTGACCCCGGGACTAGGGTGGATACGCAGTATTTT.

For the CDR3, the DNA is TGTGCCAGAAAGGTACAGGGACGCTTGAACACTGAAGCTTTCTTT. Residues: CARKVQGRLNTEAFF. The rearrangement uses TRBV2 and TRBJ1-1; tentatively, D is TRBD1 (6 bases). Trimming stripped 9 bases from V and 0 bases from J, with 17 bases between. This CDR3 comprises 15 residues. Germline assignment: CDR1 SNHLY and CDR2 FYNNEI. Full variable domain (rest looked up from reference TRBV2 and TRBJ1-1): EPEVTQTPSHQVTQMGQEVILRCVPISNHLYFYWYRQILGQKVEFLVSFYNNEISEKSEIFDDQFSVERPDGSNFTLKIRSTKLEDSAMYFCARKVQGRLNTEAFFGQGTRLTVV.

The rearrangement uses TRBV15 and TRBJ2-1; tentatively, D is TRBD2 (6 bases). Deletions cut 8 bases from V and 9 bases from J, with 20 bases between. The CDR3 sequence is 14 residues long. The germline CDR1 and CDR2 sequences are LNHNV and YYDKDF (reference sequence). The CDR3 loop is CATEPRLGFSEQFF. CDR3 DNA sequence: TGTGCCACCGAACCCAGACTAGGTTTTAGTGAGCAGTTCTTC.

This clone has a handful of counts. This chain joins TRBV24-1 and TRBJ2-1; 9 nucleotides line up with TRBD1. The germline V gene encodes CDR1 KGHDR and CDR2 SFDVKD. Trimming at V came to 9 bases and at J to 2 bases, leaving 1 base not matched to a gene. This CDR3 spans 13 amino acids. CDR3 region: CATGTGTYNEQFF. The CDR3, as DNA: TGTGCCACCGGGACAGGGACCTACAATGAGCAGTTCTTC.

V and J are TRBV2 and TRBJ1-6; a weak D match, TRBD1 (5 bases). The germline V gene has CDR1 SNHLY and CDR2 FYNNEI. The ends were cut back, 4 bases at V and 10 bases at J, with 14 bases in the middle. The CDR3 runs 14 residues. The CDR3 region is CASSARRGSSPLHF. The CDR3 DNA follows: TGTGCCAGCAGTGCAAGGAGGGGAAGCTCACCCCTCCACTTT. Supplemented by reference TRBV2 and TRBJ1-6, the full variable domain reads EPEVTQTPSHQVTQMGQEVILRCVPISNHLYFYWYRQILGQKVEFLVSFYNNEISEKSEIFDDQFSVERPDGSNFTLKIRSTKLEDSAMYFCASSARRGSSPLHFGNGTRLTVT.

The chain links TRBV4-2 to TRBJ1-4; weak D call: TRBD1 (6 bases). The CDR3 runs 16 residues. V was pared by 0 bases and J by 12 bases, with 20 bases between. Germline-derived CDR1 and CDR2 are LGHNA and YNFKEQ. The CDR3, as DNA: TGTGCCAGCAGCCAAGATCGGGACACTGGGCGAATGGAACTGTTTTTT. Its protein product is CASSQDRDTGRMELFF.

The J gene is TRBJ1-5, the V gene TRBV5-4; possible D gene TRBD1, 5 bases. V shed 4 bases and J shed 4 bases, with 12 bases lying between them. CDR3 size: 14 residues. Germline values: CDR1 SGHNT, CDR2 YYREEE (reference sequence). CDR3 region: CASSPGGVNQPQHF. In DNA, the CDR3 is TGTGCCAGCAGCCCCGGGGGAGTTAATCAGCCCCAGCATTTT.

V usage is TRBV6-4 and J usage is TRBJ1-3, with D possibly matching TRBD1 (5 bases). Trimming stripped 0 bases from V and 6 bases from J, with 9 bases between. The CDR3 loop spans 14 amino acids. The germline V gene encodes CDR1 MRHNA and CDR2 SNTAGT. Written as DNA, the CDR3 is TGTGCCAGCAGTGACTCGATAGGGGTAAACACCATATATTTT. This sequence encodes CASSDSIGVNTIYF.

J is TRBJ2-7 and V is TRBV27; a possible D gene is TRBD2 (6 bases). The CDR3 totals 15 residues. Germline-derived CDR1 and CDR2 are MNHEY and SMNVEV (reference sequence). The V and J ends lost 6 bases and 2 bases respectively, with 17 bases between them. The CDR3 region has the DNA TGTGCCAGCAGCTCGGCGGCGGGGCGTACCTACGAGCAGTACTTC. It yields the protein CASSSAAGRTYEQYF.

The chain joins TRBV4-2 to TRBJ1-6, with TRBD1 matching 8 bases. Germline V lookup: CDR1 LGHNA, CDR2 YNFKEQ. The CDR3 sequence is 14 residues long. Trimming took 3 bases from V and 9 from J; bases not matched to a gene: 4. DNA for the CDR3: TGTGCCAGCAGCCAGGGACAGGAGGGTTCACCCCTCCACTTT. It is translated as CASSQGQEGSPLHF.

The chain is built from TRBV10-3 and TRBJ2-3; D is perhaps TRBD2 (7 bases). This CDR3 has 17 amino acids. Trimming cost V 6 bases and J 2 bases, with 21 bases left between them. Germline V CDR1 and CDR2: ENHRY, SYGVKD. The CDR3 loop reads CAISVGGTGGYTDTQYF. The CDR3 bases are TGTGCCATCAGCGTCGGGGGAACGGGGGGCTACACAGATACGCAGTATTTT.

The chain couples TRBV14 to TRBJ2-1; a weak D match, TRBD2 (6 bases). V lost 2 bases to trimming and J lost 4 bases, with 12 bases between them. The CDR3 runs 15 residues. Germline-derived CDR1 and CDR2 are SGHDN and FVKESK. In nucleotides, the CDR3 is TGTGCCAGCAGCCAATCTTGGGGGGAATACAATGAGCAGTTCTTC. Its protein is CASSQSWGEYNEQFF. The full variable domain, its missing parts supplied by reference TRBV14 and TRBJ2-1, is EAGVTQFPSHSVIEKGQTVTLRCDPISGHDNLYWYRRVMGKEIKFLLHFVKESKQDESGMPNNRFLAERTGGTYSTLKVQPAELEDSGVYFCASSQSWGEYNEQFFGPGTRLTVL.

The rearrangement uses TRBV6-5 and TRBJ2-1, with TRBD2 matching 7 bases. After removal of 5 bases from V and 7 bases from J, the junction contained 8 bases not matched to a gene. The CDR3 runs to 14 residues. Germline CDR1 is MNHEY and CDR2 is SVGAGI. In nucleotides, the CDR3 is TGTGCCAGCAGTCCCTCGGGGGGAAGGAATGAGCAGTTCTTC. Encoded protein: CASSPSGGRNEQFF.

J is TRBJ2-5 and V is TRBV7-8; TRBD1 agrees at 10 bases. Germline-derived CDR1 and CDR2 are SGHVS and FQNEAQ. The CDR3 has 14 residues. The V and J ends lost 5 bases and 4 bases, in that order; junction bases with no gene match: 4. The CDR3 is CASSTGQGGETQYF. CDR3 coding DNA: TGTGCCAGCAGCACCGGACAGGGGGGAGAGACCCAGTACTTC.

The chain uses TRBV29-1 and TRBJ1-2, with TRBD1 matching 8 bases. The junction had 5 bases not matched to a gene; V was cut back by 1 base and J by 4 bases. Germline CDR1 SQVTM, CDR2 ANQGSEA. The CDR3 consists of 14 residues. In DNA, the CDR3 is TGCAGCGTTGAAGGGATGGGACAGGTCTATGGCTACACCTTC. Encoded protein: CSVEGMGQVYGYTF.

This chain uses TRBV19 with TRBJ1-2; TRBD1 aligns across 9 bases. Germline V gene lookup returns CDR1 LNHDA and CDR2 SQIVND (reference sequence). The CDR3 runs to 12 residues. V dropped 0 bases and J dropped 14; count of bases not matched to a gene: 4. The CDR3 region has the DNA TGTGCCAGTAGTATAGATGGACAGGGGTATACCTTC. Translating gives CASSIDGQGYTF.

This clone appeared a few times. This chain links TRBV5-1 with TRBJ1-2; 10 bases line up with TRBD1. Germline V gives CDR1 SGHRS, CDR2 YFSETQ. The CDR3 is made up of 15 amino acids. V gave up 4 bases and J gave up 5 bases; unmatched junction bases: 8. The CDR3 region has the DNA TGCGCCAGCAGCCCCAAGGGGGACAGGGGTTATGGCTACACCTTC. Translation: CASSPKGDRGYGYTF.

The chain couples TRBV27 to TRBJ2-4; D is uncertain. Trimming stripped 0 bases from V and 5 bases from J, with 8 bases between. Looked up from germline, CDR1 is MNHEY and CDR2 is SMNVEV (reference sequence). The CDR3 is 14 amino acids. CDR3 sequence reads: CASSLSEPQNIQYF. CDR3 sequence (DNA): TGTGCCAGCAGTTTATCGGAGCCGCAAAACATTCAGTACTTC.